The 17 T cell receptor beta chains below were found in one sample sequenced in a study of cytomegalovirus exposure and HLA in healthy donors. The primer mix had 60 Vbeta and 13 Jbeta primers. Using immunoSEQ multiplex PCR, the repertoire was profiled, and TCRdb retains in-frame clones only, with some absent. Of some 130,000 clones listed, over 60% are singletons. The sequenced material came from PBMCs. Receptors originate from a human donor in good health.

The rearrangement links TRBV5-4 to TRBJ2-1; a weak D match, TRBD2 (6 bases). CDR3 length: 16 amino acids. CDR1 is SGHNT, CDR2 YYREEE, per germline (reference sequence). The germline V and J ends were trimmed by 4 bases and 0 bases, with 14 bases remaining between them. The DNA for the CDR3 is TGTGCCAGCAGCCCATCCGCCGGGAGCTCCTACAATGAGCAGTTCTTC. Translating it yields CASSPSAGSSYNEQFF.

The chain links TRBV5-1 to TRBJ2-1, with D possibly TRBD2 on 6 matching bases. Per germline, CDR1 SGHRS and CDR2 YFSETQ. Trimming took 2 bases from V and 0 from J, leaving 9 bases between them. The length of the CDR3 is 15 residues. The CDR3 sequence is CASSFGGASYNEQFF. The CDR3 region has the DNA TGCGCCAGCAGCTTCGGGGGAGCCTCCTACAATGAGCAGTTCTTC.

This clone was counted a few times. This chain links TRBV6-6 with TRBJ2-5, with unresolved D. V lost 7 bases and J 5 bases, leaving 8 bases between the germline ends. The germline V gene has CDR1 MNHNY and CDR2 SVGAGI (reference sequence). The CDR3 totals 11 residues. The CDR3 protein is CASNARETQYF. DNA for the CDR3: TGTGCCAGCAACGCGCGCGAGACCCAGTACTTC.

The chain employs TRBV6-1 and TRBJ1-5, with D perhaps matching TRBD1 (6 bases). CDR1 and CDR2 from the germline V gene are MNHNS and SASEGT. The length of the CDR3 is 14 residues. This chain's CDR3 is CSATTQGSPQPQHF. CDR3 nucleotides: TGTTCCGCTACCACCCAGGGGAGCCCTCAGCCCCAGCATTTT.

This chain connects TRBV25-1 to TRBJ1-4; D not resolved. The CDR3 length is 15 residues. Per the germline V gene, CDR1 is MGHDK and CDR2 is SYGVNS. V shed 5 bases and J shed 5 bases, with 15 bases lying between them. The CDR3 coding sequence is TGTGCCAGCAGTCCCTTGGCCATGACAAATGAAAAACTGTTTTTT. Its translation is CASSPLAMTNEKLFF. Full variable domain (remainder filled in from reference TRBV25-1 and TRBJ1-4): EADIYQTPRYLVIGTGKKITLECSQTMGHDKMYWYQQDPGMELHLIHYSYGVNSTEKGDLSSESTVSRIRTEHFPLTLESARPSHTSQYLCASSPLAMTNEKLFFGSGTQLSVL.

The chain uses TRBV5-4 and TRBJ1-3; D is perhaps TRBD1 (6 bases). V lost 4 bases to trimming and J lost 1 base, with 15 bases between them. Germline CDR1 SGHNT, CDR2 YYREEE (reference sequence). The CDR3 extends over 16 amino acids. The CDR3 sequence is CASSPGGRGSGNTIYF. The CDR3 nucleotides are TGTGCCAGCAGCCCGGGGGGCAGAGGTTCTGGAAACACCATATATTTT.

This clone was detected only a few times. This chain uses TRBV28 with TRBJ2-3, with D possibly being TRBD2 (6 bases). Germline CDR1 reads MDHEN; CDR2 reads SYDVKM. Deletions cut 6 bases from V and 2 bases from J, with 15 bases between. This CDR3 comprises 15 residues. The CDR3 nucleotides are TGTGCCAGCAGCTCCCCGGGGGTATCCACAGATACGCAGTATTTT. Protein: CASSSPGVSTDTQYF.

For the CDR3, the DNA is TGTGCCAGCAGTTTTTGGGCGGGGAGGGAGCAGTACTTC. It specifies CASSFWAGREQYF. V is TRBV27 and J is TRBJ2-7; D might be TRBD2 (6 bases). CDR3 length: 13 amino acids. Germline V CDR1 and CDR2: MNHEY, SMNVEV (reference sequence). Trimming removed 3 bases from V and 7 bases from J, with 13 bases in between.

This chain links TRBV4-1 with TRBJ2-7; a possible D gene is TRBD1 (6 bases). Germline V CDR1 and CDR2: MGHRA, YSYEKL. The CDR3 extends over 16 amino acids. V lost 2 bases and J lost 3, with 17 bases in between. This CDR3 is CASSQSGDGLGYEQYF. DNA for the CDR3: TGCGCCAGCAGCCAATCAGGGGATGGACTCGGCTACGAGCAGTACTTC.

The chain combines TRBV12-5 with TRBJ2-3; 11 bases align to TRBD2. This CDR3 region has 20 residues. CDR1 is LGHNT and CDR2 is FRNRAP in the germline V gene. Trimming removed 2 bases from V and 2 bases from J; junction bases left unmatched: 15. The CDR3 sequence is CASGLFLAGGQPNHTDTQYF. CDR3 nucleotide sequence: TGTGCTAGTGGTTTGTTTTTAGCGGGGGGGCAACCTAACCACACAGATACGCAGTATTTT.

The rearrangement joins TRBV5-6 to TRBJ2-3, with 11 bases matching TRBD2. The germline V gene has CDR1 SGHDT and CDR2 YYEEEE. The CDR3 sequence is 12 residues long. J gave up 11 bases and V 4 bases, and 3 bases lay outside the gene matches. The CDR3 loop is CASSNLAGGQYF. The CDR3 coding sequence is TGTGCCAGCAGCAACCTAGCGGGGGGGCAGTATTTT.

V and J are TRBV11-2 and TRBJ2-5, with 10 bases fitting TRBD2. The CDR3 is 15 amino acids. Germline V CDR1 and CDR2: SGHAT, FQNNGV. V lost 5 bases and J lost 4; bases outside the gene matches: 7. CDR3: CASSRKLAGRETQYF. CDR3 in DNA: TGTGCCAGCAGCCGAAAACTAGCGGGGAGAGAGACCCAGTACTTC. Combining the CDR3 with reference TRBV11-2 and TRBJ2-5 gives the whole variable domain EAGVAQSPRYKIIEKRQSVAFWCNPISGHATLYWYQQILGQGPKLLIQFQNNGVVDDSQLPKDRFSAERLKGVDSTLKIQPAKLEDSAVYLCASSRKLAGRETQYFGPGTRLLVL.

The chain employs TRBV2 and TRBJ2-1; D remains ambiguous. Germline lookup yields CDR1 SNHLY and CDR2 FYNNEI. The CDR3 length is 16 residues. With 10 bases removed from V and 7 bases from J, the gap between germline ends came to 26 bases. CDR3 bases: TGTGCCACCCTTGGAGAGGCCCAGAGAGTGGGTAATGAGCAGTTCTTC. Translated: CATLGEAQRVGNEQFF.

The chain combines TRBV9 with TRBJ1-3; D is ambiguous. Germline V gene sequence: CDR1 SGDLS, CDR2 YYNGEE. The CDR3 sequence is 14 residues long. Trimming stripped 4 bases from V and 2 bases from J, with 10 bases between. The CDR3 sequence: CASSPLDTGNTIYF. CDR3 DNA: TGTGCCAGCAGCCCCCTTGACACTGGAAACACCATATATTTT.

CDR3 coding DNA: TGTGCCAGCAGCTTATCCCGGACAGCAGATCATAATTCACCCCTCCACTTT. Residues: CASSLSRTADHNSPLHF. The chain employs TRBV7-2 and TRBJ1-6; maybe TRBD1 (6 bases). The CDR3 length is 17 residues. V lost 2 bases and J lost 5, with 16 bases in between. Germline assignment: CDR1 SGHTA and CDR2 FQGNSA. Full variable domain (outside the CDR3, taken from reference TRBV7-2 and TRBJ1-6): GAGVSQSPSNKVTEKGKDVELRCDPISGHTALYWYRQSLGQGLEFLIYFQGNSAPDKSGLPSDRFSAERTGGSVSTLTIQRTQQEDSAVYLCASSLSRTADHNSPLHFGNGTRLTVT.

The chain joins TRBV7-2 to TRBJ2-7, with 11 bases lining up with TRBD2. Germline CDR1 is SGHTA and CDR2 is FQGNSA. The CDR3 extends over 15 amino acids. V was clipped by 5 bases and J by 4 bases; unmatched bases: 7. CDR3 sequence: CASSELAGEHYEQYF. The CDR3 bases are TGTGCCAGCAGCGAACTAGCGGGGGAACATTACGAGCAGTACTTC.

This clone was detected only a few times. The chain is built from TRBV19 and TRBJ1-1; the D gene is possibly TRBD1 (5 bases). Germline-derived CDR1 and CDR2 are LNHDA and SQIVND (reference sequence). The CDR3 is 13 residues long. V was trimmed by 6 bases and J by 4 bases, leaving 12 bases between them. As DNA, the CDR3 is TGTGCCAGTAGAGCCCTTGGGGCCACTGAAGCTTTCTTT. Translation: CASRALGATEAFF.